Presented here are 2 T cell receptor beta chains from one specimen sequenced in a study of CD4 T cells in relation to SARS-CoV-2 and coronaviruses (dated by TCRdb to the early 2020s). Libraries were constructed by the immunoSEQ multiplex PCR assay. Not all clones reach the TCRdb copy of this immuneACCESS table, which keeps in-frame sequences only. Checked studies attribute under half of the gap to unresolved V genes and leave the rest unexplained. The sample table contains around 30,000 clones; only one count was recorded for more than 60% of them. The ten most abundant clones make up 3.4% of the sample. These TCRs' antigens remain unknown. Material for sequencing was memory CD4+ T cells from PBMCs, cultured in vitro. Sample cell subset or site, as interpreted from the label and publication: memory (non-naive) CD4+ T cells. The receptors shown here come from an adult with COVID-19.

This clone was seen just once. V gene TRBV4-1 combines with J gene TRBJ2-1; 11 bases are a match to TRBD2. Trimming cost V 2 bases and J 5 bases; bases outside gene matches: 8. There are 17 residues in the CDR3. CDR1 and CDR2 from the germline V gene are MGHRA and YSYEKL. The CDR3 sequence is CASSQFSGTSGDNEQFF. DNA of the CDR3: TGCGCCAGCAGCCAATTTTCCGGGACTAGCGGTGACAATGAGCAGTTCTTC.

Only one count was recorded for this clone. The V and J genes are TRBV7-8 and TRBJ2-3; 10 bases are shared with TRBD1. V dropped 1 base and J dropped 8; count of bases not matched to a gene: 24. There are 21 residues in the CDR3. CDR1 is SGHVS and CDR2 is FQNEAQ in the germline V gene. The CDR3 sequence is CASSLEQNSVVGQGSLGTQYF. The CDR3 DNA reads TGTGCCAGCAGCTTAGAGCAAAATTCGGTAGTGGGACAGGGGTCACTTGGTACGCAGTATTTT.